This T cell receptor (beta chain) was identified during a study of T cell responses to AZD1222 COVID-19 vaccine. About the research overall: Second doses at about 4 or about 12 weeks were pooled.

Study-level results: At baseline, just five to seven AZD1222 recipients tested seropositive. Spike-specific TCR breadth rose after two AZD1222 doses, and depth rose as well. The span of vaccine-associated CD4 TCRs extended across spike, with dominance at 160-218 and 743-854.

A remark on this clone: Its antigen is undetermined.

V was cut by 4 bases and J by 4 bases, with 18 bases left in between. The length of the CDR3 is 15 residues. The V gene's germline CDR1 is SGHDT and CDR2 YYEEEE. TCRdb's table, derived via immunoSEQ multiplex PCR, lists solely in-frame clones and lacks some. The repertoire holds approximately 100,000 clones, with 85% to 90% as singletons. The chain couples TRBV5-6 to TRBJ2-7; a possible D gene is TRBD1 (6 bases). This TCR derives from an adult in good health. The sequenced sample was peripheral blood, obtained on day 0 of AZD1222 vaccination. CDR3 coding DNA: TGTGCCAGCAGCCCGTTTGGCCAGGGGCCTTACGAGCAGTACTTC. Its translation: CASSPFGQGPYEQYF.